This T cell receptor (beta chain) stems from a study of beta chain features in type 1 diabetes. Looking at the study overall: Patients shared similar age, gender and cell yields with healthy donors. General study points: People with Type 1 diabetes carried modestly yet significantly shorter TCRB CDR3s in all four CD4+ subsets. A possible short-template PCR bias applies equally to patients and controls.

The sequenced template was cDNA made from the entire isolated RNA. Some clones are missing from TCRdb's copy, which holds only in-frame ones; the method was immunoSEQ multiplex PCR. Altogether around 400,000 clones are present, approximately 12% being singletons, with the ten largest covering 0.017%. Losses at the gene ends were 1 base for V and 5 bases for J; bases not matched to a gene: 9. Germline CDR1 and CDR2: MGHRA and YSYEKL. The CDR3 runs to 16 residues. As to this clone: Antigen: not known.

V usage is TRBV4-1 and J usage is TRBJ2-5; 8 nucleotides match TRBD1. What was sequenced was naive CD4+ T cells from blood. This TCR was recovered from a young man in good health. The DNA of the CDR3 is TGCGCCAGCAGCCAAGGGCGACAGGGGTTTGCGGAGACCCAGTACTTC. Its protein is CASSQGRQGFAETQYF.